These 18 T cell receptor beta chains originate from one sample sequenced in a study of T cells after yellow fever vaccination. Each CDR3 protein gets one entry after TCRdb re-called the 5' RACE reads with MiXCR. The table includes about 320,000 distinct CDR3 sequences, 4% to 5.5% detected once. The starting material was PBMCs, obtained 15 days after the yellow fever booster vaccination. The receptors were sampled from a man younger than 35 who received the YFV17D yellow fever vaccine.

The chain links TRBV20-1 to TRBJ2-7, with TRBD2 matching 8 bases. With V trimmed by 2 bases and J by 5 bases, 5 bases remained unmatched. CDR1 DFQATT and CDR2 SNEGSKA come from the germline V gene (reference sequence). This CDR3 comprises 13 residues. The CDR3 loop is CSARIRGGHEQYF. The CDR3 DNA follows: TGCAGTGCTAGAATTCGGGGGGGCCACGAGCAGTACTTC.

This clonotype was counted many times. The chain combines TRBV5-1 with TRBJ2-1; no clear D gene. Trimming took off 0 bases at V and 5 bases at J, with 6 bases between the two ends. In germline, CDR1 is SGHRS, CDR2 YFSETQ. This CDR3 region has 13 residues. The CDR3 nucleotides are TGCGCCAGCAGCTTGGGAACAAACAATGAGCAGTTCTTC. It specifies CASSLGTNNEQFF.

At least ten counts were recorded for this clonotype. The gene calls are TRBV5-1 and TRBJ1-5, with no clear D. Germline values: CDR1 SGHRS, CDR2 YFSETQ. This CDR3 is 15 amino acids long. Trimming removed 4 bases at V and 1 base at J, with 12 bases between. Here the CDR3 DNA reads TGCGCCAGCAGCCTCTTGAGGGTAAGCAATCAGCCCCAGCATTTT. Encoded protein: CASSLLRVSNQPQHF.

The V and J genes are TRBV20-1 and TRBJ2-3; D may be TRBD1 (6 bases). Per germline, CDR1 DFQATT and CDR2 SNEGSKA (reference sequence). Trimming shortened V by 5 bases and J by 0 bases, and 12 bases separated the two germline ends. The CDR3 loop spans 14 amino acids. The CDR3 nucleotides read TGCAGTGCTGGGGGACATTCTAGCACAGATACGCAGTATTTT. It is translated as CSAGGHSSTDTQYF.

The CDR3 region is CASSPDPGLGSETQYF. The CDR3 nucleotides read TGTGCCAGCAGCCCCGACCCGGGACTAGGGAGTGAGACCCAGTACTTC. The V call is TRBV3-1, the J call TRBJ2-5; 8 bases match TRBD2. The CDR3 is 16 residues long. Germline V lookup: CDR1 LGHDT, CDR2 YNNKEL (reference sequence). Trimming cost V 4 bases and J 5 bases; bases outside gene matches: 12.

The V call is TRBV5-1, the J call TRBJ1-2; possible D gene TRBD1, 5 bases. Trimming left V 1 base short and J 2 bases short, with 12 bases between. The CDR3 is 15 amino acids. From germline, CDR1 is SGHRS and CDR2 YFSETQ. CDR3 sequence reads: CASSLSSGKNYGYTF. The CDR3 DNA reads as TGCGCCAGCAGCTTGTCCTCAGGGAAGAACTATGGCTACACCTTC.

V and J are TRBV7-9 and TRBJ2-3; 14 bases match TRBD2. The CDR3 has 18 amino acids. V lost 5 bases and J lost 0; bases outside the gene matches: 7. Germline CDR1 reads SEHNR; CDR2 reads FQNEAQ (reference sequence). The DNA for the CDR3 is TGTGCCAGCAGCGCCGGGACTAGCGGGGGTCGAAGCACAGATACGCAGTATTTT. It yields the protein CASSAGTSGGRSTDTQYF.

Only a few counts were recorded for this clonotype. This sequence joins TRBV5-1 and TRBJ2-5; D not certain. The CDR3 runs to 11 residues. CDR1 is SGHRS, CDR2 YFSETQ, per germline. Trimming cost V 5 bases and J 7 bases, with 9 bases left between them. CDR3 residues: CASRRAGTQYF. For the CDR3, the DNA is TGCGCCAGCAGACGTGCTGGGACCCAGTACTTC.

The V and J genes are TRBV28 and TRBJ2-1; 7 bases agree with TRBD2. CDR1 is MDHEN, CDR2 SYDVKM, per germline. This CDR3 contains 17 residues. Trimming took 5 bases from V and 0 from J; bases not matched to a gene: 10. The CDR3 reads CASSLPGRGSSYNEQFF. CDR3 DNA sequence: TGTGCCAGCAGTCTCCCGGGGCGGGGGAGCTCCTACAATGAGCAGTTCTTC.

The chain has TRBV18 and TRBJ2-3, with D perhaps matching TRBD1 (6 bases). Deletions cut 4 bases from V and 3 bases from J, with 11 bases between. CDR3 length equals 14 residues. Germline values: CDR1 KGHSH, CDR2 LQKENI. CDR3 sequence reads: CASSRLQGTDTQYF. CDR3 bases: TGTGCCAGCTCACGGTTACAGGGAACAGATACGCAGTATTTT.

There are many counts of this clonotype. The genes are TRBV5-1 and TRBJ1-5; weak D call: TRBD1 (5 bases). This CDR3 comprises 15 residues. The germline gives CDR1 SGHRS, CDR2 YFSETQ. The V gene lost 0 bases and the J gene lost 1 base, with 8 bases spanning the gap. The DNA of the CDR3 is TGCGCCAGCAGCTTGGAGGGGTTAAGCAATCAGCCCCAGCATTTT. Translated: CASSLEGLSNQPQHF.

A single count supports this clonotype. This could be a read error, since a much larger clone is one nucleotide away. The gene calls are TRBV4-2 and TRBJ2-3; D gene ambiguous. The V gene's germline CDR1 is LGHNA and CDR2 YNFKEQ. Trimming took off 4 bases at V and 6 bases at J, with 8 bases between the two ends. The CDR3 consists of 12 residues. The CDR3 DNA reads TGTGCCAGCAGCCCAGAGTATGATACGCAGTATTTT. Translating gives CASSPEYDTQYF.

Many counts were recorded for this clonotype. In DNA, the CDR3 is TGCAGTGCTCCCGACGCGGGAATCGGCTACACCTTC. It yields the protein CSAPDAGIGYTF. The chain is built from TRBV20-1 and TRBJ1-2; D remains ambiguous. This CDR3 contains 12 residues. V was trimmed by 5 bases and J by 8 bases, leaving 15 bases between them. Per germline, CDR1 DFQATT and CDR2 SNEGSKA (reference sequence).

There are many counts of this clonotype. The chain is built from TRBV12-3 or TRBV12-4 and TRBJ2-6; no reliable D call. V lost 0 bases and J 3 bases, leaving 18 bases between the germline ends. This CDR3 region has 19 residues. The CDR3 DNA is TGTGCCAGCAGTTTAGCGCCTCTCAGGCGAGTAGGTGGGGCCAACGTCCTGACTTTC. This gives the protein CASSLAPLRRVGGANVLTF.

Many counts were recorded for this clonotype. This chain links TRBV20-1 with TRBJ2-2; 10 nucleotides agree with TRBD1. The CDR3 consists of 15 residues. Germline V gives CDR1 DFQATT, CDR2 SNEGSKA (reference sequence). V gave up 6 bases and J gave up 4 bases; unmatched junction bases: 8. DNA of the CDR3: TGCAGTGCAACGACAGGGGGCGTAAGCACCGGGGAGCTGTTTTTT. Its translation is CSATTGGVSTGELFF.

At least ten counts were recorded for this clonotype. The genes are TRBV20-1 and TRBJ2-2; D is perhaps TRBD1 (5 bases). The V end lost 5 bases, the J end lost 7 bases, and 17 bases lay between the germline ends. The CDR3 extends over 14 amino acids. From germline, CDR1 is DFQATT and CDR2 SNEGSKA (reference sequence). The CDR3 DNA follows: TGCAGTGCTTCACGCAGGGCGGTTGTCGGGGAGCTGTTTTTT. This encodes CSASRRAVVGELFF.

This clonotype was detected ten times or more. J is TRBJ2-2 and V is TRBV10-3; D might be TRBD1 (6 bases). Deletions cut 7 bases from V and 0 bases from J, with 9 bases between. Germline V gene data show CDR1 as ENHRY and CDR2 as SYGVKD. This CDR3 has 14 amino acids. This CDR3 is CAITGAPNTGELFF. CDR3 nucleotide sequence: TGTGCCATCACAGGGGCGCCGAACACCGGGGAGCTGTTTTTT.

This clonotype has at least ten counts. V gene TRBV7-2 combines with J gene TRBJ2-7; D ambiguous. Germline V gives CDR1 SGHTA, CDR2 FQGNSA. Trimming shortened V by 0 bases and J by 3 bases, and 6 bases separated the two germline ends. The CDR3 contains 13 residues. CDR3 amino acids: CASSLASVYEQYV. CDR3 in DNA: TGTGCCAGCAGCTTAGCGTCCGTCTACGAGCAGTACGTC.